The T cell receptor (beta chain) under discussion was sequenced for a study of beta chain features in type 1 diabetes. Using CD45RO/CCR7/CD25/CD127/CD95/CD27, CD4+ naive, central memory, regulatory and stem cell-like memory cells were sorted. The authors reverse transcribed all of the isolated RNA, so sequencing captured expressed TCRB transcripts. Profiled with immunoSEQ multiplex PCR; TCRdb holds only in-frame clones, not every one. The repertoire holds 250,000 or so clones, more than 65% seen once, with about 0.05% in the top ten. Concerning this clone itself: Its antigen remains unknown.

Findings of the study overall: Shorter templates might be favored by PCR, and equally so in patients and in controls. High-TCR-expressing cells could be over-represented by cDNA sequencing. More deletions and fewer insertions at VDJ junctions were found in patients with type 1 diabetes.

Germline assignment: CDR1 SGHTA and CDR2 FQGNSA. V gave up 4 bases and J gave up 4 bases, with 11 bases separating them. The CDR3 is 13 residues long. The chain has TRBV7-2 and TRBJ2-7; D is tentatively TRBD1 or TRBD2 (5 bases each). Sequenced sample: naive CD4+ T cells from blood. The clonotype was recovered from a man aged 25 to 40 in good health. CDR3 DNA sequence: TGTGCCAGCAGCTCGGGACGGATGTACGAGCAGTACTTC. Translation: CASSSGRMYEQYF.